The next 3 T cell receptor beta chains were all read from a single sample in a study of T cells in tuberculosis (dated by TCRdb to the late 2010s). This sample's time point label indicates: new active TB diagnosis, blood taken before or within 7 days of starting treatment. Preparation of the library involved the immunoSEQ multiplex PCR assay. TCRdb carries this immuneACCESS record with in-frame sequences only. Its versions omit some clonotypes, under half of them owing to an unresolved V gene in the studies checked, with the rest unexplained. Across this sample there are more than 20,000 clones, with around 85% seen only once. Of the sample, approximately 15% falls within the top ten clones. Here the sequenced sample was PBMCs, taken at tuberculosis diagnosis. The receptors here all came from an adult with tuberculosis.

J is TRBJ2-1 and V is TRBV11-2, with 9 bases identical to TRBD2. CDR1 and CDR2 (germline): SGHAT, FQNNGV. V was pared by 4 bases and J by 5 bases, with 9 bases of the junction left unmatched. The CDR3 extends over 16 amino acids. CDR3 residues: CASSSGGSGGHNEQFF. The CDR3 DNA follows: TGTGCCAGCAGCTCAGGGGGTAGCGGGGGCCACAATGAGCAGTTCTTC.

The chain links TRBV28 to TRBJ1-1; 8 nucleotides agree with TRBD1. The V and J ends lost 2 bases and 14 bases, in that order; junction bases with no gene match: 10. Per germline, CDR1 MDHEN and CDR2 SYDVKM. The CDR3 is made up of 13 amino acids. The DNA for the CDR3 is TGTGCCAGCAGTTTAAGGATAGGGACAGGAGGGTTCTTT. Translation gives CASSLRIGTGGFF.

CDR3 protein: CASSLGGKKTNTEAFF. The DNA for the CDR3 is TGCGCCAGCAGCTTAGGCGGGAAGAAAACGAACACTGAAGCTTTCTTT. V is TRBV5-1 and J is TRBJ1-1; D unclear. From germline, CDR1 is SGHRS and CDR2 YFSETQ. The CDR3 sequence is 16 residues long. Trimming removed 2 bases at V and 1 base at J, with 15 bases between.